This T cell receptor beta chain was captured by sequencing in a study of T cells after yellow fever vaccination. Overall study: Any fraction with a low cell number was prepared using SMART-Seq v4 Ultra Low Input.

This clonotype showed up just a few times. No antigen is known for it. Germline CDR1 SEHNR, CDR2 FQNEAQ (reference sequence). The length of the CDR3 is 13 residues. V lost 1 base and J 7 bases, leaving 9 bases between the germline ends. UMIs and a universal primer site were added when TCR cDNA was made by 5'RACE template switching. TCRdb re-derived calls from the 5' RACE reads in MiXCR, one entry per CDR3 protein. The table lists 150,000 to 200,000 distinct CDR3 sequences, about a tenth of them singletons. The study's findings and limits: Most clones from primary vaccination resurfaced after the booster (nearly 97% CD4, more than 75% CD8). Abundant bulk-derived clonotypes could contaminate FACS-sorted repertoires.

Sequences were derived from CD8+ T cells sorted from PBMCs, sampled 45 days after the yellow fever booster vaccination. The clonotype originates from a young man who received the YFV17D yellow fever vaccine. The chain recombines TRBV7-9 with TRBJ2-3; the D is unclear. The CDR3 spells CASSLVTENTQYF. DNA of the CDR3: TGTGCCAGCAGCTTAGTTACGGAGAATACGCAGTATTTT. The entire variable domain, with the rest obtained from reference TRBV7-9 and TRBJ2-3, is as follows: DTGVSQNPRHKITKRGQNVTFRCDPISEHNRLYWYRQTLGQGPEFLTYFQNEAQLEKSRLLSDRFSAERPKGSFSTLEIQRTEQGDSAMYLCASSLVTENTQYFGPGTRLTVL.